This T cell receptor beta chain was obtained from a study of early T cells in non-severe SARS-CoV-2 infection. As for the study in general: The chains were unpaired, and the sequenced material was bulk RNA from unsorted whole blood.

The TCR library protocol was used to attach unique molecular identifiers. These identifiers were attached to individual cDNA molecules. TCRdb passed the 5' RACE reads through MiXCR, listing each CDR3 protein once. The table records tens of thousands of distinct CDR3 sequences, approximately 12% of them present only once. In germline, CDR1 is SGHAT, CDR2 FQNNGV. This CDR3 has 14 amino acids. V was shortened by 1 base and J by 7 bases, with 13 bases between the two germline ends. This clonotype was detected ten times or more. The antigen remains undetermined. Study-wide results and caveats: VDJdb matching favored anti-spike CD8 responses, missing private and CD4 specificities.

The sequencing input was whole blood. The TCR was taken from an adult who was a healthcare worker with PCR-confirmed SARS-CoV-2 infection or an uninfected control (not recorded which). The chain couples TRBV11-2 to TRBJ1-1, with D unclear. This chain's CDR3 is CASSLGARQLEAFF. The CDR3 bases are TGTGCCAGCAGCTTAGGGGCTCGTCAGCTTGAAGCTTTCTTT.